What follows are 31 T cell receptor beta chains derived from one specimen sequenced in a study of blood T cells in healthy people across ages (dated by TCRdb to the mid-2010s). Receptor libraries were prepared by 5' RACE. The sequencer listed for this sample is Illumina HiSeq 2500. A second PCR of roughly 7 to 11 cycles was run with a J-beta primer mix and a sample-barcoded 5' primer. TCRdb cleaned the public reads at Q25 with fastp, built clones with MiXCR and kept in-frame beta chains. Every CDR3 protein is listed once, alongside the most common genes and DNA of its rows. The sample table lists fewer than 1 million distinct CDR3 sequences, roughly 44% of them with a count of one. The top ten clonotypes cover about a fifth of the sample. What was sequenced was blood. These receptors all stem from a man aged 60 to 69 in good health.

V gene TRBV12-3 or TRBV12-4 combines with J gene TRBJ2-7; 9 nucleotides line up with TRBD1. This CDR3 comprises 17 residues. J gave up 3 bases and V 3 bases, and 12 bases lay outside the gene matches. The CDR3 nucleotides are TGTGCCAGCAGTTTTGGATTGTGGGACAGGGTTAACTACGAGCAGTACTTC. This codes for CASSFGLWDRVNYEQYF.

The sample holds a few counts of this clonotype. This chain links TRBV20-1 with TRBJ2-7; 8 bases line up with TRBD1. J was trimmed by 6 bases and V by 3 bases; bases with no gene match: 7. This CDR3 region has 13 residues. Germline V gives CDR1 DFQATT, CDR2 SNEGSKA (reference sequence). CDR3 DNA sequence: TGCAGTGCTAGGCCCAGGGGGCAAGTCGAGCAGTACTTC. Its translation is CSARPRGQVEQYF.

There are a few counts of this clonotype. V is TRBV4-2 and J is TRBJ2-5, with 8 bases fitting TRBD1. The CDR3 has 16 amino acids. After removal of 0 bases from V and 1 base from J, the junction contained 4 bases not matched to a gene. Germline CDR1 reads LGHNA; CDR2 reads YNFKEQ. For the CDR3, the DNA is TGTGCCAGCAGCCAAGAAAGGACAGGGTTCCAAGAGACCCAGTACTTC. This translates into CASSQERTGFQETQYF.

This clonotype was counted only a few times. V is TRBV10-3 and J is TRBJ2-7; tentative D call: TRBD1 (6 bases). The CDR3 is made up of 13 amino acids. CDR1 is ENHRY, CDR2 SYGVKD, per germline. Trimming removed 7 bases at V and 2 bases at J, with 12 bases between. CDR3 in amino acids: CAITGDPPYEQYF. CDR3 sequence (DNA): TGTGCCATCACAGGGGACCCGCCCTACGAGCAGTACTTC.

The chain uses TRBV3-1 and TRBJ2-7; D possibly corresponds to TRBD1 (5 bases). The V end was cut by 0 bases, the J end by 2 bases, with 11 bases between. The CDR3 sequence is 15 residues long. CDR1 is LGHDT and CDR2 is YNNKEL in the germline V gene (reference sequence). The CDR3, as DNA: TGTGCCAGCAGCCAAGAGCCTCGACAGCCCTACGAGCAGTACTTC. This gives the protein CASSQEPRQPYEQYF.

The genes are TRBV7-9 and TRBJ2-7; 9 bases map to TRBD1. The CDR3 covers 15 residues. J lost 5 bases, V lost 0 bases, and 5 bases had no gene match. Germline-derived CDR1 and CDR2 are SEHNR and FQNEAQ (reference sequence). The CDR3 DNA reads TGTGCCAGCAGCTTAGCCCCACAGGGGGCAGACGAGCAGTACTTC. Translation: CASSLAPQGADEQYF.

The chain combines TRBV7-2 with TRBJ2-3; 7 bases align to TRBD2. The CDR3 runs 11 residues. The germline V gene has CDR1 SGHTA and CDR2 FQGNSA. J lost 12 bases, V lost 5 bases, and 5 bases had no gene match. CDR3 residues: CASSEGLHQYF. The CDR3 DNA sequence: TGTGCCAGCAGCGAGGGACTACACCAGTATTTT.

CDR3: CASSDGLLTDTQYF. CDR3 DNA: TGTGCCAGCAGTGACGGACTCCTCACAGATACGCAGTATTTT. The rearrangement links TRBV6-2 or TRBV6-3 to TRBJ2-3, with D maybe TRBD2 (5 bases). Germline CDR1 reads MNHEY; CDR2 reads SVGEGT. CDR3 length equals 14 residues. The V and J ends lost 5 bases and 2 bases respectively, with 11 bases between them.

CDR3 region: CASSNSDLGSDQPQHF. The CDR3 DNA reads TGTGCCAGCTCTAATTCCGATTTAGGGTCTGATCAGCCCCAGCATTTT. J is TRBJ1-5 and V is TRBV12-3 or TRBV12-4; no clear D gene. The CDR3 is 16 amino acids. Trimming took 8 bases from V and 5 from J, leaving 22 bases between them.

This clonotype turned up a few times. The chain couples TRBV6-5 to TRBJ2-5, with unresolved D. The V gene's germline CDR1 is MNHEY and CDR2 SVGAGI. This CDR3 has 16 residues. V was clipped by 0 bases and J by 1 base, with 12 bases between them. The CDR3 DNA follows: TGTGCCAGCAGTTACTCTATGTACAGCACCCAAGAGACCCAGTACTTC. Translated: CASSYSMYSTQETQYF.

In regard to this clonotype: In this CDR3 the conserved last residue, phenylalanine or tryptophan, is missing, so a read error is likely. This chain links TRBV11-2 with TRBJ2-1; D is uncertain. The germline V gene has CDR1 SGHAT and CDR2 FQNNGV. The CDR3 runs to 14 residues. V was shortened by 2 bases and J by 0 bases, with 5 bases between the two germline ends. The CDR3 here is CASSLSLSYNEQFL. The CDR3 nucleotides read TGTGCCAGCAGCTTAAGTCTCTCCTACAATGAGCAGTTCTTA.

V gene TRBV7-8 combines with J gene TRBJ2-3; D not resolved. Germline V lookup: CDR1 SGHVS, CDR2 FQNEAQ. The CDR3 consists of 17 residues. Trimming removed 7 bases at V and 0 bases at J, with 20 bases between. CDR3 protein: CASNIGAQKSSTDTQYF. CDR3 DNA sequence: TGTGCCAGCAACATAGGCGCACAGAAATCTAGCACAGATACGCAGTATTTT.

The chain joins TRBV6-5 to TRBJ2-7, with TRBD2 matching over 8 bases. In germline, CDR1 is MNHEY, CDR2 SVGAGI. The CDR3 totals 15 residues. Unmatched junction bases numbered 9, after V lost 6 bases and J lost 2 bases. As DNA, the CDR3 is TGTGCCAGCAGCTCGGGACGAGCGGGGGCCTACGAGCAGTACTTC. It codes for CASSSGRAGAYEQYF.

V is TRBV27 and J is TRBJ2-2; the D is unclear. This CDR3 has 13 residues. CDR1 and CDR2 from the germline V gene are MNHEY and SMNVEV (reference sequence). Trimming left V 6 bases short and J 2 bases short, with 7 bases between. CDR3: CASSLTNTGELFF. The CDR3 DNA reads TGTGCCAGCAGCTTAACTAACACCGGGGAGCTGTTTTTT.

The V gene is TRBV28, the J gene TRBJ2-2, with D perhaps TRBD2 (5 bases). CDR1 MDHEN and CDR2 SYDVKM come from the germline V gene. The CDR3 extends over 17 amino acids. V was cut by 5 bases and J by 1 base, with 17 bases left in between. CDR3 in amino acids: CASSVLASRMNTGELFF. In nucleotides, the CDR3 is TGTGCCAGCAGTGTCCTAGCCTCACGTATGAACACCGGGGAGCTGTTTTTT. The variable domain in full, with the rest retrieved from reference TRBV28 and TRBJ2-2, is DVKVTQSSRYLVKRTGEKVFLECVQDMDHENMFWYRQDPGLGLRLIYFSYDVKMKEKGDIPEGYSVSREKKERFSLILESASTNQTSMYLCASSVLASRMNTGELFFGEGSRLTVL.

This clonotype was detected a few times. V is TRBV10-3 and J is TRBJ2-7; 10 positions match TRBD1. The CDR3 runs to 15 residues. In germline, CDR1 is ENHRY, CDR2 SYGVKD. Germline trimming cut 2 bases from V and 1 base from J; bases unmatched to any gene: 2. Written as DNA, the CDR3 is TGTGCCATCAGTGAGGGACAGGGGGTATCCTACGAGCAGTACTTC. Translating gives CAISEGQGVSYEQYF.

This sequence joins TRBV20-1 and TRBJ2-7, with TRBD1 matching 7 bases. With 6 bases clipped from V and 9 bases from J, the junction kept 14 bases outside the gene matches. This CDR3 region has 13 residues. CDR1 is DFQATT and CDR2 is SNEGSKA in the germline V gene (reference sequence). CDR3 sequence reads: CSAGTVAGYTQYF. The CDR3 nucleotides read TGCAGTGCCGGGACAGTGGCAGGGTACACGCAGTACTTC.

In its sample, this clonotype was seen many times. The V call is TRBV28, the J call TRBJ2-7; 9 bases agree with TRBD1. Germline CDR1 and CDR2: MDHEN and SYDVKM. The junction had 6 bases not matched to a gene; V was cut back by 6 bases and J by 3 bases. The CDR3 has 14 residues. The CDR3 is CASSLRDRVYEQYF. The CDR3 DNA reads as TGTGCCAGCAGCCTCCGGGACAGGGTCTACGAGCAGTACTTC.

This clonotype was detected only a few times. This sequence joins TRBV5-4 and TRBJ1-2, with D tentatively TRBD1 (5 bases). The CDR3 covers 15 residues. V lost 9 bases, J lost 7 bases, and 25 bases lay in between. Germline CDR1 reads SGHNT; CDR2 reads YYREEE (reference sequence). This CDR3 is CATTSPRQSGSGYTF. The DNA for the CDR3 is TGTGCCACTACCAGTCCCCGCCAATCAGGGTCTGGCTACACCTTC.

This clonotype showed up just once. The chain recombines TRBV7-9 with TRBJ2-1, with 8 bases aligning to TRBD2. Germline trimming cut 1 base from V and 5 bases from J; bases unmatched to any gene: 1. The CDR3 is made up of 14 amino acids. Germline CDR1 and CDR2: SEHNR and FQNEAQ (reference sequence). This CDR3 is CASSLVGGDNEQFF. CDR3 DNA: TGTGCCAGCAGCTTAGTCGGGGGGGACAATGAGCAGTTCTTC.

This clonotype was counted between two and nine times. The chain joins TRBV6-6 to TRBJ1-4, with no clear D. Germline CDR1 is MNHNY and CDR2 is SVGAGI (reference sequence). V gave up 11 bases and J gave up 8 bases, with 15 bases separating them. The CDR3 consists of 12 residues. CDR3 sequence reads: CASQAGREKLFF. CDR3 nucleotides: TGTGCCTCTCAAGCAGGTCGGGAAAAACTGTTTTTT.

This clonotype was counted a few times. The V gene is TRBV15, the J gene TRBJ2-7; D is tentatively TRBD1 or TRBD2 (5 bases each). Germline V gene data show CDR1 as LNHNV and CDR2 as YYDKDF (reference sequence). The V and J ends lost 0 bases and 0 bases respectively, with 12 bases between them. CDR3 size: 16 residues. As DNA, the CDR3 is TGTGCCACCAGCAGAGATCTGACGGGGCCCTCCTACGAGCAGTACTTC. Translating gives CATSRDLTGPSYEQYF.

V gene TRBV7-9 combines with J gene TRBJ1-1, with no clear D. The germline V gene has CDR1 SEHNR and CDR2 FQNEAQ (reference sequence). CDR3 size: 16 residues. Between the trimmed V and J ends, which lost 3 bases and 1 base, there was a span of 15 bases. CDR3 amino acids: CASSFPSVAGNTEAFF. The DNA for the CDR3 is TGTGCCAGCAGCTTCCCATCCGTGGCCGGGAACACTGAAGCTTTCTTT.

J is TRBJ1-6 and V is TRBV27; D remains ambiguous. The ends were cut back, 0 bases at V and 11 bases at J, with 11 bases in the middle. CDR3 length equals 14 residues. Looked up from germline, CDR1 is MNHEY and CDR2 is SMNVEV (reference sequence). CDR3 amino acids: CASSLSPPTTPLHF. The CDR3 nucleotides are TGTGCCAGCAGTTTATCCCCCCCCACAACACCCCTCCACTTT.

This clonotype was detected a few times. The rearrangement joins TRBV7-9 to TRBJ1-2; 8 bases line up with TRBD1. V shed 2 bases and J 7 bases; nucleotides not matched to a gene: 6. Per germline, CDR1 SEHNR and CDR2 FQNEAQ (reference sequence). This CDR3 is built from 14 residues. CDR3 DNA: TGTGCCAGCAGCTTACAGGGGGCAATAAGTGGCTACACCTTC. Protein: CASSLQGAISGYTF.

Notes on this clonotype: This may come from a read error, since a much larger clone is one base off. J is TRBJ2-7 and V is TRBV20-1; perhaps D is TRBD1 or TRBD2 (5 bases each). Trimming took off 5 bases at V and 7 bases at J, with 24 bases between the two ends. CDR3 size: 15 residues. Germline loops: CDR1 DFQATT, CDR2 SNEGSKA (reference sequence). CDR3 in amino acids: CSARRQSGSYNEQYF. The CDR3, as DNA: TGCAGTGCTCGCCGACAGAGCGGTTCCTACAATGAGCAGTACTTC.

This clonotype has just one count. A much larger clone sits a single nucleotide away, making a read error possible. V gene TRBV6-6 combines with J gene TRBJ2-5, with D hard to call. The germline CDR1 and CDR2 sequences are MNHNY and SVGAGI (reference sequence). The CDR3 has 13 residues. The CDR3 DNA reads TGTACCAGCACACGCTCGCCAGGAGAGACCCAGTACTTC. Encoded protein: CTSTRSPGETQYF.

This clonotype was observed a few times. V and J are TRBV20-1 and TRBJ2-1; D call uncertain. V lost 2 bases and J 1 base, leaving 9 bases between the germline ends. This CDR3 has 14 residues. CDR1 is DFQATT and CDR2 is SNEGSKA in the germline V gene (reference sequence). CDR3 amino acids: CSARKDPSYNEQFF. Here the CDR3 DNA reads TGCAGTGCTAGAAAGGACCCTTCCTACAATGAGCAGTTCTTC.

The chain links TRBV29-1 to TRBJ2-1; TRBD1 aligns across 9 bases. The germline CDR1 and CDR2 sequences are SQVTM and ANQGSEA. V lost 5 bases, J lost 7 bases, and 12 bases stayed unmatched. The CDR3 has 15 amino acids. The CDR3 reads CSVQGGTGSPNEQFF. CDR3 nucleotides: TGCAGCGTTCAAGGGGGGACAGGGTCTCCAAATGAGCAGTTCTTC.

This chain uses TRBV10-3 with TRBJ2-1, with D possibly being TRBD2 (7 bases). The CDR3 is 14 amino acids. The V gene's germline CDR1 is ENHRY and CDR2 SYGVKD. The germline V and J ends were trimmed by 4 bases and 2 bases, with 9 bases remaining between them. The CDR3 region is CAISVGGAYNEQFF. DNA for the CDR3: TGTGCCATCAGTGTAGGGGGGGCCTACAATGAGCAGTTCTTC.

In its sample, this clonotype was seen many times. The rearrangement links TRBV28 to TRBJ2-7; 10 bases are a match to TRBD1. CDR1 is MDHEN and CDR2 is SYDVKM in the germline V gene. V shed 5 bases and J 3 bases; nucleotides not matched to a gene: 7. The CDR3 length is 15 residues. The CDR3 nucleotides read TGTGCCAGCAGTGGCCGGGACAGGGGTATCTACGAGCAGTACTTC. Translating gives CASSGRDRGIYEQYF.